Below are 26 T cell receptor beta chains sequenced from a single sample in a study of blood T cell repertoires in COVID-19. The method was immunoSEQ multiplex PCR; TCRdb's version includes in-frame clones alone and lacks a portion of them. The sample yields about 380,000 clones, less than 85% seen once. Sequencing was performed on peripheral blood. These TCRs come from a woman younger than 30 with acute or convalescent COVID-19.

The gene calls are TRBV29-1 and TRBJ2-7; 16 bases map to TRBD2. Germline lookup yields CDR1 SQVTM and CDR2 ANQGSEA. Trimming removed 5 bases from V and 3 bases from J; junction bases left unmatched: 4. This CDR3 region has 15 residues. The CDR3 DNA is TGCAGCGTTCTGGGACTAGCGGGGGGGATCTACGAGCAGTACTTC. It specifies CSVLGLAGGIYEQYF.

This chain uses TRBV28 with TRBJ2-6, with D possibly matching TRBD1 (5 bases). The CDR3 contains 15 residues. CDR1 is MDHEN and CDR2 is SYDVKM in the germline V gene. V lost 6 bases, J lost 4 bases, and 13 bases lay in between. The CDR3 DNA reads as TGTGCCAGCAGCGAAACAGGAAGCGGGGCCAACGTCCTGACTTTC. Residues: CASSETGSGANVLTF.

The chain employs TRBV10-2 and TRBJ2-1, with 7 nucleotides matching TRBD2. The CDR3 is 13 amino acids. Trimming removed 8 bases from V and 6 bases from J; junction bases left unmatched: 7. CDR1 is WSHSY, CDR2 SAAADI, per germline. The CDR3 coding sequence is TGCGCCAGCGTCGGAGAGCGGGGCAATGAGCAGTTCTTC. Its protein is CASVGERGNEQFF.

The chain combines TRBV6-5 with TRBJ1-3; D not certain. The CDR3 has 13 amino acids. The V end was cut by 6 bases, the J end by 4 bases, with 10 bases between. Per the germline V gene, CDR1 is MNHEY and CDR2 is SVGAGI. The CDR3 loop reads CASRGGNGNTIYF. The CDR3 coding sequence is TGTGCCAGCAGGGGAGGGAACGGAAACACCATATATTTT.

The chain has TRBV6-5 and TRBJ1-4; 7 nucleotides agree with TRBD1. Germline CDR1 and CDR2: MNHEY and SVGAGI. The J segment lost 8 bases and the V segment lost 4 bases, leaving 7 bases of the junction unmatched. CDR3 size: 14 residues. The CDR3 nucleotides are TGTGCCAGCAGTTCAAGGGGGCACGGGGAAAAACTGTTTTTT. This encodes CASSSRGHGEKLFF.

The genes are TRBV7-2 and TRBJ1-6; 10 bases map to TRBD1. The CDR3 runs to 16 residues. The germline V gene has CDR1 SGHTA and CDR2 FQGNSA. V gave up 5 bases and J gave up 9 bases; unmatched junction bases: 10. CDR3 amino acids: CASSPRGDRGTSPLHF. CDR3 nucleotide sequence: TGTGCCAGCAGCCCTAGGGGGGACAGGGGAACTTCACCCCTCCACTTT.

The CDR3 loop is CASSPETANTEAFF. Written as DNA, the CDR3 is TGTGCCAGCAGCCCCGAAACAGCCAACACTGAAGCTTTCTTT. The chain uses TRBV11-2 and TRBJ1-1, with D hard to call. Germline assignment: CDR1 SGHAT and CDR2 FQNNGV. This CDR3 comprises 14 residues. Trimming pared 5 bases from V and 2 bases from J, leaving 12 bases between.

This clone appeared a few times. The chain couples TRBV5-6 to TRBJ1-2; D might be TRBD1 (6 bases). Germline CDR1 and CDR2: SGHDT and YYEEEE. The CDR3 totals 11 residues. V shed 7 bases and J shed 8 bases, with 12 bases lying between them. CDR3 loop: CASGGAEGYTF. CDR3 DNA: TGTGCCAGCGGGGGCGCGGAGGGCTACACCTTC.

The chain couples TRBV28 to TRBJ1-1; TRBD1 might be the D (6 bases). Germline CDR1 is MDHEN and CDR2 is SYDVKM. V dropped 8 bases and J dropped 4 bases, with 14 bases sitting between them. This CDR3 has 13 amino acids. This chain's CDR3 is CASLGGAGTEAFF. DNA for the CDR3: TGTGCCAGCCTGGGGGGGGCAGGCACTGAAGCTTTCTTT.

This clone was observed a single time. The V and J genes are TRBV18 and TRBJ2-3; TRBD2 matches 8 bases. CDR1 is KGHSH and CDR2 is LQKENI in the germline V gene. V was pared by 8 bases and J by 2 bases, with 15 bases of the junction left unmatched. This CDR3 contains 17 residues. The DNA of the CDR3 is TGTGCCAGCCACCCCACCGGGGTAGCGGGGTCCACAGATACGCAGTATTTT. Translated: CASHPTGVAGSTDTQYF.

DNA of the CDR3: TGTGCCAGCAGCCTAGAGTCGGCTAATGAAAAACTGTTTTTT. Translated, it gives CASSLESANEKLFF. This chain uses TRBV3-1 (or the pseudogene TRBV3-2) with TRBJ1-4; D unclear. Per the germline V gene, CDR1 is LGHDT and CDR2 is YNNKEL (reference sequence). The V and J ends lost 4 bases and 3 bases respectively, with 9 bases between them. CDR3 length equals 14 residues.

The chain combines TRBV6-5 with TRBJ1-5; D uncertain. There are 14 residues in the CDR3. With 0 bases removed from V and 7 bases from J, the gap between germline ends came to 10 bases. From germline, CDR1 is MNHEY and CDR2 SVGAGI. The CDR3 coding sequence is TGTGCCAGCAGTTACTCCCCTACCGCCCAGCCCCAGCATTTT. This encodes CASSYSPTAQPQHF.

CDR3 sequence (DNA): TGTGCCAGCAGTGACTCGAGTCGAGACAGGGGACCCGAGCAGTACTTC. It specifies CASSDSSRDRGPEQYF. The V call is TRBV6-4, the J call TRBJ2-7, with 8 bases identical to TRBD1. Germline V lookup: CDR1 MRHNA, CDR2 SNTAGT. V trimming: 0 bases; J trimming: 6 bases; junction bases outside the gene matches: 10. This CDR3 is 16 amino acids long.

J is TRBJ2-1 and V is TRBV19; tentative D call: TRBD2 (5 bases). Trimming removed 5 bases from V and 9 bases from J, with 14 bases in between. Germline V gene lookup returns CDR1 LNHDA and CDR2 SQIVND (reference sequence). The CDR3 loop spans 13 amino acids. The DNA of the CDR3 is TGTGCCAGTAGTCCATGGAGCGGAACTGAGCAGTTCTTC. It translates to CASSPWSGTEQFF.

The chain couples TRBV4-1 to TRBJ2-7, with 12 bases identical to TRBD2. CDR3 size: 18 residues. With V trimmed by 4 bases and J by 0 bases, 10 bases remained unmatched. Looked up from germline, CDR1 is MGHRA and CDR2 is YSYEKL. This chain's CDR3 is CASSPGLAGFSSSYEQYF. The CDR3 region has the DNA TGCGCCAGCAGCCCAGGACTAGCGGGGTTTTCGAGCTCCTACGAGCAGTACTTC.

This clone occurred a few times. The V call is TRBV3-1 (or the pseudogene TRBV3-2), the J call TRBJ2-5; D is perhaps TRBD1 (5 bases). CDR3 length: 13 amino acids. The ends were cut back, 4 bases at V and 3 bases at J, with 9 bases in the middle. Per germline, CDR1 LGHDT and CDR2 YNNKEL (reference sequence). CDR3 loop: CASSLLGEETQYF. The CDR3 coding sequence is TGTGCCAGCAGCCTGTTAGGGGAAGAGACCCAGTACTTC.

The V call is TRBV21-1, the J call TRBJ2-1; the D call in the table, TRBD2, was not verified against the DNA. TRBV21-1 is a listed pseudogene. The CDR3 is made up of 15 amino acids. The CDR3 DNA reads as TGTGCCAGCAGCAAAGGTGGTCGGGCCTACAATGAGCAGTTCTTC. The encoded protein is CASSKGGRAYNEQFF.

The chain carries TRBV6-1 and TRBJ2-7, with 8 bases lining up with TRBD2. The CDR3 has 14 residues. Germline values: CDR1 MNHNS, CDR2 SASEGT. The V segment lost 2 bases and the J segment 0 bases; nucleotides outside the gene matches: 0. Written as DNA, the CDR3 is TGTGCCAGCAGTGAACTAGCGGGCTCCTACGAGCAGTACTTC. Encoded protein: CASSELAGSYEQYF.

V gene TRBV7-9 combines with J gene TRBJ1-4, with D perhaps TRBD1 (5 bases). V gave up 1 base and J gave up 5 bases, with 11 bases separating them. Germline V CDR1 and CDR2: SEHNR, FQNEAQ (reference sequence). The CDR3 has 15 amino acids. Written as DNA, the CDR3 is TGTGCCAGCAGCTTAGAGTCAGGGTACAATGAAAAACTGTTTTTT. Encoded protein: CASSLESGYNEKLFF. The full variable domain, with the rest looked up from reference TRBV7-9 and TRBJ1-4, is DTGVSQNPRHKITKRGQNVTFRCDPISEHNRLYWYRQTLGQGPEFLTYFQNEAQLEKSRLLSDRFSAERPKGSFSTLEIQRTEQGDSAMYLCASSLESGYNEKLFFGSGTQLSVL.

This clone has just one count. The chain uses TRBV13 and TRBJ1-2, with D possibly being TRBD1 (6 bases). V gave up 0 bases and J gave up 8 bases, with 22 bases separating them. CDR1 and CDR2 from the germline V gene are PRHDT and FYEKMQ (reference sequence). The CDR3 extends over 17 amino acids. The CDR3 DNA sequence: TGTGCCAGCAGCTTAGGCCTGATGGGGGCCGGATCAGGGGGCTACACCTTC. This codes for CASSLGLMGAGSGGYTF.

J is TRBJ1-1 and V is TRBV5-1, with TRBD1 matching 9 bases. The CDR3 is 16 amino acids. CDR1 and CDR2 from the germline V gene are SGHRS and YFSETQ. J was trimmed by 0 bases and V by 3 bases; bases with no gene match: 6. The CDR3 sequence is CASSSSRDRVNTEAFF. As DNA, the CDR3 is TGCGCCAGCAGCTCGTCCCGGGACAGGGTGAACACTGAAGCTTTCTTT.

The CDR3 region has the DNA TGTGCCAGCAGCTTAGGGCGGGACTATGGCTACACCTTC. Protein sequence: CASSLGRDYGYTF. The chain joins TRBV7-2 to TRBJ1-2, with D unclear. The ends were cut back, 1 base at V and 3 bases at J, with 6 bases in the middle. The CDR3 extends over 13 amino acids. Looked up from germline, CDR1 is SGHTA and CDR2 is FQGNSA.

The chain has TRBV6-2 or TRBV6-3 and TRBJ1-2; 8 bases agree with TRBD1. V lost 0 bases, J lost 9 bases, and 9 bases stayed unmatched. The CDR3 totals 15 residues. Germline V gives CDR1 MNHEY, CDR2 SVGEGT. The CDR3 loop is CASSYSRGQVASYTF. The CDR3 DNA follows: TGTGCCAGCAGTTACTCGAGGGGACAGGTCGCTAGCTACACCTTC.

V and J are TRBV24-1 and TRBJ2-3; D perhaps matches TRBD2 (5 bases). CDR1 and CDR2 (germline): KGHDR, SFDVKD. The CDR3 is 20 amino acids. V was cut by 2 bases and J by 6 bases, with 29 bases left in between. CDR3 loop: CATSDWGKVGVSKKADTQYF. CDR3 coding DNA: TGTGCCACCAGTGATTGGGGAAAGGTCGGGGTTTCTAAAAAAGCTGATACGCAGTATTTT.

The rearrangement links TRBV19 to TRBJ1-1; a possible D gene is TRBD1 (5 bases). The CDR3 totals 15 residues. V was pared by 2 bases and J by 4 bases, with 14 bases between. Germline CDR1 and CDR2: LNHDA and SQIVND (reference sequence). The CDR3 protein is CASSIRARGSTEAFF. The DNA for the CDR3 is TGTGCCAGTAGTATAAGGGCGCGGGGGAGCACTGAAGCTTTCTTT. Together with reference TRBV19 and TRBJ1-1, the CDR3 gives the full variable domain: DGGITQSPKYLFRKEGQNVTLSCEQNLNHDAMYWYRQDPGQGLRLIYYSQIVNDFQKGDIAEGYSVSREKKESFPLTVTSAQKNPTAFYLCASSIRARGSTEAFFGQGTRLTVV.

The rearrangement joins TRBV5-1 to TRBJ1-2; 7 nucleotides agree with TRBD1. Germline CDR1 reads SGHRS; CDR2 reads YFSETQ. CDR3 length equals 14 residues. The V gene end was trimmed by 1 base and the J gene end by 8 bases; junction bases not matched to a gene: 8. DNA for the CDR3: TGCGCCAGCAGCTTGAAAGGGGGCGGTGTAGGCTACACCTTC. Translating gives CASSLKGGGVGYTF.